The 15 T cell receptor beta chains below come from one sample, sequenced in a study of early T cells in non-severe SARS-CoV-2 infection. TCRdb passed the 5' RACE reads through MiXCR, listing each CDR3 protein once. Of 35,000 to 45,000 distinct CDR3 sequences detected, approximately 6.2% appear once; the ten largest clones hold around 7.7%. The sample here was whole blood, taken at baseline. Receptor source: an adult who was a healthcare worker with PCR-confirmed SARS-CoV-2 infection or an uninfected control (not recorded which).

This clonotype appeared many times. The genes are TRBV7-8 and TRBJ1-5; D remains unclear. V lost 1 base and J lost 6, with 16 bases in between. The CDR3 has 16 amino acids. In germline, CDR1 is SGHVS, CDR2 FQNEAQ. The CDR3 protein is CASSLGRTATGQPQHF. CDR3 bases: TGTGCCAGCAGCTTAGGGAGGACGGCCACCGGTCAGCCCCAGCATTTT.

The sample holds many counts of this clonotype. The chain links TRBV24-1 to TRBJ1-1; D ambiguous. The CDR3 sequence is 13 residues long. V lost 10 bases to trimming and J lost 0 bases, with 11 bases between them. The germline CDR1 and CDR2 sequences are KGHDR and SFDVKD. This CDR3 is CATSDGMNTEAFF. In DNA, the CDR3 is TGTGCCACTTCGGACGGGATGAACACTGAAGCTTTCTTT.

The chain employs TRBV3-1 and TRBJ2-1; the D gene could be TRBD1 or TRBD2 (5 bases each). This CDR3 has 15 residues. Germline CDR1 LGHDT, CDR2 YNNKEL (reference sequence). V shed 4 bases and J shed 1 base, with 11 bases lying between them. The CDR3 protein is CASSPQGESYNEQFF. For the CDR3, the DNA is TGTGCCAGCAGCCCGCAGGGAGAGTCCTACAATGAGCAGTTCTTC.

There are a few counts of this clonotype. The chain has TRBV30 and TRBJ2-3; D perhaps matches TRBD2 (5 bases). Trimming shortened V by 2 bases and J by 3 bases, and 9 bases separated the two germline ends. Germline loops: CDR1 GTSNPN, CDR2 SVGIG (reference sequence). This CDR3 comprises 13 residues. The CDR3, as DNA: TGTGCCTGGAGTAAGGGAGCGACAGATACGCAGTATTTT. Translating gives CAWSKGATDTQYF.

This clonotype appeared many times. The rearrangement uses TRBV12-3 or TRBV12-4 and TRBJ2-6; D may be TRBD2 (5 bases). The CDR3 length is 15 residues. Trimming stripped 2 bases from V and 4 bases from J, with 9 bases between. Here the CDR3 DNA reads TGTGCCAGCAGTTTATGGAGGTCGGGGGCCAACGTCCTGACTTTC. This sequence encodes CASSLWRSGANVLTF.

The rearrangement links TRBV7-2 to TRBJ2-1; D is unresolved. The CDR3 is made up of 16 amino acids. V was pared by 5 bases and J by 0 bases, with 14 bases between. In germline, CDR1 is SGHTA, CDR2 FQGNSA. The CDR3 spells CASSKREQSSYNEQFF. The CDR3 coding sequence is TGTGCCAGCAGCAAAAGGGAACAGAGCTCCTACAATGAGCAGTTCTTC.

This clonotype came up many times. This chain links TRBV30 with TRBJ1-2; 7 bases map to TRBD1. The V segment lost 4 bases and the J segment 4 bases; nucleotides outside the gene matches: 9. This CDR3 spans 14 amino acids. Looked up from germline, CDR1 is GTSNPN and CDR2 is SVGIG (reference sequence). The CDR3 DNA reads TGTGCCTGGACCCTGAAAGGGGGCGGCTATGGCTACACCTTC. It encodes CAWTLKGGGYGYTF. The full variable domain, in which reference TRBV30 and TRBJ1-2 provide the parts outside the CDR3, is SQTIHQWPATLVQPVGSPLSLECTVEGTSNPNLYWYRQAAGRGLQLLFYSVGIGQISSEVPQNLSASRPQDRQFILSSKKLLLSDSGFYLCAWTLKGGGYGYTFGSGTRLTVV.

This clonotype was seen a handful of times. This rearrangement joins TRBV4-1 to TRBJ2-5, with D possibly matching TRBD1 (5 bases). Trimming pared 1 base from V and 1 base from J, leaving 7 bases between. Per germline, CDR1 MGHRA and CDR2 YSYEKL. This CDR3 has 14 residues. The DNA for the CDR3 is TGCGCCAGCAGCCAAGCAGGGATCCAAGAGACCCAGTACTTC. It codes for CASSQAGIQETQYF.

This clonotype came up many times. The chain combines TRBV6-5 with TRBJ1-2; D is ambiguous. This CDR3 is built from 14 residues. The germline V and J ends were trimmed by 8 bases and 1 base, with 14 bases remaining between them. Germline values: CDR1 MNHEY, CDR2 SVGAGI. The CDR3 is CASRARLHNYGYTF. For the CDR3, the DNA is TGTGCCAGCCGGGCCCGCCTTCATAACTATGGCTACACCTTC.

This clonotype was observed a handful of times. The J gene is TRBJ1-3, the V gene TRBV12-3 or TRBV12-4; the match to TRBD1 covers 7 bases. The ends lost 5 bases at V and 4 bases at J; junction bases unmatched: 5. This CDR3 comprises 14 residues. This CDR3 reads CASSLTGAGNTIYF. As DNA, the CDR3 is TGTGCCAGCAGTCTTACAGGGGCCGGAAACACCATATATTTT.

This clonotype came up a few times. This chain connects TRBV2 to TRBJ2-1; D might be TRBD2 (5 bases). This CDR3 spans 14 amino acids. Trimming took off 6 bases at V and 9 bases at J, with 18 bases between the two ends. Germline V gene data show CDR1 as SNHLY and CDR2 as FYNNEI. The CDR3 spells CASSPERDFAEQFF. The CDR3 DNA is TGTGCCAGCAGCCCCGAACGGGATTTCGCTGAGCAGTTCTTC.

This clonotype was seen repeatedly, ten times or more. The chain is built from TRBV28 and TRBJ1-5; a weak D match, TRBD1 (5 bases). The germline V gene encodes CDR1 MDHEN and CDR2 SYDVKM. V was cut by 7 bases and J by 7 bases, with 8 bases left in between. This CDR3 is 11 amino acids long. DNA for the CDR3: TGTGCCAGCATGCGGGGCCAGCCCCAGCATTTT. This codes for CASMRGQPQHF.

This clonotype was counted at least ten times. The V and J genes are TRBV29-1 and TRBJ1-4; 8 bases are shared with TRBD1. With V trimmed by 4 bases and J by 6 bases, 4 bases remained unmatched. CDR1 and CDR2 (germline): SQVTM, ANQGSEA. There are 13 residues in the CDR3. The CDR3, as DNA: TGCAGCGTTGTGGGGACAGGAGATGAAAAACTGTTTTTT. Residues: CSVVGTGDEKLFF.

This clonotype was picked up a small number of times. V and J are TRBV5-4 and TRBJ2-7; a weak D match, TRBD2 (5 bases). This CDR3 spans 14 amino acids. Germline assignment: CDR1 SGHNT and CDR2 YYREEE (reference sequence). Trimming removed 0 bases from V and 5 bases from J, with 12 bases in between. The DNA of the CDR3 is TGTGCCAGCAGCTTGGTGACGGGAACCCACGAGCAGTACTTC. It encodes CASSLVTGTHEQYF.

Ten or more counts support this clonotype. This sequence joins TRBV12-3 or TRBV12-4 and TRBJ1-2, with D perhaps TRBD1 (6 bases). There are 14 residues in the CDR3. The V end lost 7 bases, the J end lost 6 bases, and 18 bases lay between the germline ends. CDR3 DNA: TGTGCCAGCACTTTTGGGGGGCGCGTCAATGGCTACACCTTC. Translating it yields CASTFGGRVNGYTF.